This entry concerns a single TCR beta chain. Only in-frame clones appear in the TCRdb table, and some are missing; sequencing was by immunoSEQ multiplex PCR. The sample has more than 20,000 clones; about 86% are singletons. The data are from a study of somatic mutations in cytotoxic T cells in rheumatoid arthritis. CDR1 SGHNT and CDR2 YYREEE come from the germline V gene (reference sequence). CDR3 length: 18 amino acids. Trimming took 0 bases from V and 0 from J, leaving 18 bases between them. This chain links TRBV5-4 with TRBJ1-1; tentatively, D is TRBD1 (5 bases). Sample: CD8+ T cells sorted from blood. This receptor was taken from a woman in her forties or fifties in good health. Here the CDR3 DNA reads TGTGCCAGCAGCTTGGAGTTAGTAGGGGTTACGATGAACACTGAAGCTTTCTTT. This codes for CASSLELVGVTMNTEAFF.